One and the same sample provided the 5 T cell receptor beta chains below, sequenced in a study of CD8 T cells in Susac syndrome. After extraction with the RNeasy kit, roughly 0.45 to 1 ug of the RNA was reverse transcribed using random hexamers. TCRdb passed the immunoSEQ multiplex PCR reads through MiXCR, listing each CDR3 protein once. The sample comprises a few hundred thousand distinct CDR3 sequences, approximately 95% of which are singletons, and roughly 0.09% rests with the top ten. Input material: CD4+ T cells from PBMCs. The source of these receptors is a human donor with multiple sclerosis.

The chain couples TRBV29-1 to TRBJ2-3; D gene unclear. Trimming took off 7 bases at V and 0 bases at J, with 8 bases between the two ends. Germline loops: CDR1 SQVTM, CDR2 ANQGSEA. CDR3 length: 12 amino acids. CDR3 bases: TGCAGCGCGGACGCAAGCACAGATACGCAGTATTTT. Translating gives CSADASTDTQYF.

V gene TRBV24-1 combines with J gene TRBJ2-5; D is unresolved. Per the germline V gene, CDR1 is KGHDR and CDR2 is SFDVKD. V lost 3 bases, J lost 3 bases, and 13 bases lay in between. The CDR3 is 15 residues long. The CDR3 protein is CATSDGQVGKETQYF. CDR3 DNA: TGTGCCACCAGTGATGGCCAGGTGGGTAAAGAGACCCAGTACTTC.

This chain connects TRBV11-1 to TRBJ2-3; either TRBD1 or TRBD2 may fit D (5 bases each). CDR3 length equals 18 residues. CDR1 SGHAT and CDR2 FQDESV come from the germline V gene (reference sequence). Trimming left V 4 bases short and J 0 bases short, with 20 bases between. The CDR3 loop is CASSSRRGQRTSTDTQYF. In DNA form, the CDR3 reads TGTGCCAGCAGCTCCAGACGGGGCCAAAGAACTAGCACAGATACGCAGTATTTT.

The chain links TRBV29-1 to TRBJ1-1; 7 nucleotides line up with TRBD1. This CDR3 comprises 13 residues. Germline V gives CDR1 SQVTM, CDR2 ANQGSEA. The ends lost 6 bases at V and 1 base at J; junction bases unmatched: 5. CDR3 sequence reads: CSVGRGQNTEAFF. For the CDR3, the DNA is TGCAGCGTCGGAAGGGGGCAGAACACTGAAGCTTTCTTT. The complete variable domain, with remaining parts taken from reference TRBV29-1 and TRBJ1-1, reads SAVISQKPSRDICQRGTSLTIQCQVDSQVTMMFWYRQQPGQSLTLIATANQGSEATYESGFVIDKFPISRPNLTFSTLTVSNMSPEDSSIYLCSVGRGQNTEAFFGQGTRLTVV.

About this clonotype: At one end the junction does not follow the germline gene, possibly because of a read error. The chain joins TRBV3-1 to TRBJ1-6; possible D gene TRBD1, 5 bases. Germline assignment: CDR1 LGHDT and CDR2 YNNKEL (reference sequence). The CDR3 runs to 14 residues. CDR3 coding DNA: TGTGCCAGCACCCAAGGGGTGAGAGGTTCACCCCTCCACTTT. It specifies CASTQGVRGSPLHF.